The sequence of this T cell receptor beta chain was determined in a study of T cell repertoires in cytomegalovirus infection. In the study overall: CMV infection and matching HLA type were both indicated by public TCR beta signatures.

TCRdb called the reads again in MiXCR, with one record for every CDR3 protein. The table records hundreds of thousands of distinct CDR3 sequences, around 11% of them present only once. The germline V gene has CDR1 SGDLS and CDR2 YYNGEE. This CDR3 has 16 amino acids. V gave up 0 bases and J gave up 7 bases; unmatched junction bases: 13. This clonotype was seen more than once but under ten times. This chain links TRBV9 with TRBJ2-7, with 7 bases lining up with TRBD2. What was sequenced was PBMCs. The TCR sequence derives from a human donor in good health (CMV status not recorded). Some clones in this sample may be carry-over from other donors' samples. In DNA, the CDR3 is TGTGCCAGCAGCGTAGAAGCGGGACTCATTCCGGGGGAGCAGTACTTC. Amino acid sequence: CASSVEAGLIPGEQYF. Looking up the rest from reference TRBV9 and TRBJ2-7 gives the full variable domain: DSGVTQTPKHLITATGQRVTLRCSPRSGDLSVYWYQQSLDQGLQFLIQYYNGEERAKGNILERFSAQQFPDLHSELNLSSLELGDSALYFCASSVEAGLIPGEQYFGPGTRLTVT.